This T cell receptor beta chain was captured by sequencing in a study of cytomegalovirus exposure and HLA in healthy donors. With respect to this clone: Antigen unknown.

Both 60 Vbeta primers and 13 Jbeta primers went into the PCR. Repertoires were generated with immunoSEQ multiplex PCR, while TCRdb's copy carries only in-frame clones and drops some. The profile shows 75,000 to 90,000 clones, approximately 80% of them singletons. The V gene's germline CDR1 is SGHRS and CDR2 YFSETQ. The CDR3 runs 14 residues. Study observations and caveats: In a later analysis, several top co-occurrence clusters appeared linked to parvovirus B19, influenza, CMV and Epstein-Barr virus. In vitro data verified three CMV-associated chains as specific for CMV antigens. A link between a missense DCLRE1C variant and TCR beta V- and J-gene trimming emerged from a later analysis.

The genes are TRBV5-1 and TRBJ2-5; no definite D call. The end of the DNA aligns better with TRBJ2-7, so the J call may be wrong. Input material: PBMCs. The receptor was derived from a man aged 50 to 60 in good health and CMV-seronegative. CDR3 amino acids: CASSLGLLYYEQYF. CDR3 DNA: TGCGCCAGCAGCTTGGGTCTCTTATACTACGAGCAGTACTTC.